The TCR beta chain under discussion was sequenced for a study of blood T cell repertoires in COVID-19. TCRdb's table, derived via immunoSEQ multiplex PCR, lists solely in-frame clones and lacks some. Of about 51,000 clones in the sample, approximately 86% were seen once. The CDR3 is 14 residues long. Germline lookup yields CDR1 MNHNY and CDR2 SVGAGI (reference sequence). Trimming at V came to 4 bases and at J to 2 bases, leaving 5 bases not matched to a gene. The rearrangement joins TRBV6-6 to TRBJ2-7; 7 bases match TRBD1. Sequenced: peripheral blood. The TCR was taken from a man in his sixties with acute or convalescent COVID-19. In DNA, the CDR3 is TGTGCCAGCAGTTCCCAGGGGGTCCCCTACGAGCAGTACTTC. It encodes CASSSQGVPYEQYF.